The TCR beta chain described here comes from a study of blood T cell repertoires in COVID-19. Study in general: Collection of acute and convalescent COVID-19 samples took place in the United States, Italy and Spain. Sources were T cells, B-cell-depleted T cells, or PBMCs; the material itself was cDNA or gDNA.

In the authors' workflow: Amplification from reference gene primers served as the basis for estimated nucleated cell counts. Here immunoSEQ multiplex PCR was the method, and the copy in TCRdb shows in-frame clones only, minus some. The V and J calls and clone size are taken from that table; D and trimming were inferred from the DNA. This table has fewer than 150,000 clones, approximately 84% appearing once. Sequenced: peripheral blood. This sequence originates from a human donor in a cohort sampled during active COVID-19.

Written as DNA, the CDR3 is TGTGCCAGCAGCCATTCCCTGGGGGGGAATGGCCGAAACACCATATATTTT. Residues: CASSHSLGGNGRNTIYF. The rearrangement joins TRBV3-1 (or the pseudogene TRBV3-2) to TRBJ1-3; D is possibly TRBD1 (5 bases). The CDR3 totals 17 residues. Germline V gene sequence: CDR1 LGHDT, CDR2 YNNKEL (reference sequence). V lost 3 bases, J lost 5 bases, and 20 bases lay in between.